Reported below is one T cell receptor beta chain. The antigen remains undetermined. This specimen belongs to a study of cytomegalovirus exposure and HLA in healthy donors. The study's findings and limits: In a later analysis, TCR association rates varied by HLA locus: DRB1 most, HLA-C fewest.

Researchers ran the PCR with 60 Vbeta and 13 Jbeta primers. Measured with immunoSEQ multiplex PCR; TCRdb has only the in-frame clones, and not every one. The table shows around 170,000 clones, with roughly 84% occurring only once. J gave up 4 bases and V 5 bases, and 1 base lay outside the gene matches. The CDR3 is made up of 14 amino acids. Germline CDR1 reads SGHTA; CDR2 reads FQGTGA. The sample was PBMCs. This clonotype was sampled from a woman between 50 and 59 years old in good health and CMV-seropositive. The gene calls are TRBV7-3 and TRBJ2-2, with TRBD2 matching 10 bases. The DNA of the CDR3 is TGTGCCAGCAGCACTAGCGGGATCACCGGGGAGCTGTTTTTT. This codes for CASSTSGITGELFF.